The 20 T cell receptor beta chains below all came from one sample that was sequenced in a study of T-cell reconstitution after alpha-beta-depleted transplantation in children. Construction of the TCRbeta library involved unique molecular identifiers. Using its own MiXCR run on the PCR reads, TCRdb lists one record per CDR3 protein. The table lists approximately 650,000 distinct CDR3 sequences, around 12% of them singletons. The source material was PBMCs, sampled before TCRalphabeta/CD19-depleted stem cell transplant. The receptors were gathered from a girl aged 2 to 10 with congenital amegakaryocytic thrombocytopenia, due to receive a stem cell transplant.

The chain uses TRBV20-1 and TRBJ2-1; D possibly corresponds to TRBD2 (6 bases). Trimming took 6 bases from V and 4 from J, leaving 16 bases between them. Germline V gene lookup returns CDR1 DFQATT and CDR2 SNEGSKA (reference sequence). The CDR3 is 14 residues long. CDR3 sequence (DNA): TGCAGTGCGCGGACCCTGGGGGGTTACAATGAGCAGTTCTTC. Translation gives CSARTLGGYNEQFF.

This clonotype was seen only a few times. The rearrangement joins TRBV29-1 to TRBJ2-7, with a weak D call TRBD1 (6 bases). The CDR3 runs 11 residues. V lost 5 bases and J lost 5, with 10 bases in between. Germline-derived CDR1 and CDR2 are SQVTM and ANQGSEA. The CDR3 bases are TGCAGCGTTCGACAGGCCCACGAGCAGTACTTC. This sequence encodes CSVRQAHEQYF.

The chain has TRBV29-1 and TRBJ2-5, with D tentatively TRBD1 (6 bases). Germline V gene lookup returns CDR1 SQVTM and CDR2 ANQGSEA. The CDR3 has 13 residues. V was clipped by 7 bases and J by 3 bases, with 15 bases between them. CDR3 protein: CSAILRTEETQYF. DNA for the CDR3: TGCAGCGCTATCCTCCGGACAGAAGAGACCCAGTACTTC.

This clonotype was detected many times. The chain links TRBV4-2 to TRBJ1-2; D ambiguous. CDR3 length equals 16 residues. Trimming removed 0 bases at V and 5 bases at J, with 16 bases between. Germline values: CDR1 LGHNA, CDR2 YNFKEQ. CDR3 sequence (DNA): TGTGCCAGCAGCCAAGATCTAGGACTACCGGGGTATGGCTACACCTTC. This gives the protein CASSQDLGLPGYGYTF.

This clonotype was counted ten times or more. The gene calls are TRBV7-2 and TRBJ2-1; no clear D gene. The CDR3 sequence is 14 residues long. CDR1 is SGHTA, CDR2 FQGNSA, per germline. The germline V and J ends were trimmed by 3 bases and 7 bases, with 13 bases remaining between them. The chain's CDR3 is CASSFNALGNEQFF. The DNA for the CDR3 is TGTGCCAGCAGCTTCAATGCTTTGGGGAATGAGCAGTTCTTC.

This clonotype was seen many times. The chain links TRBV20-1 to TRBJ2-7; 10 bases map to TRBD2. Germline CDR1 and CDR2: DFQATT and SNEGSKA (reference sequence). V gave up 3 bases and J gave up 3 bases; unmatched junction bases: 8. This CDR3 region has 15 residues. The CDR3 coding sequence is TGCAGTGCTAGTGAGTGGCTAGCGGGAGTCTACGAGCAGTACTTC. It is translated as CSASEWLAGVYEQYF.

The chain employs TRBV5-1 and TRBJ2-3; possible D gene TRBD1, 6 bases. V was cut by 0 bases and J by 3 bases, with 11 bases left in between. Germline lookup yields CDR1 SGHRS and CDR2 YFSETQ. The length of the CDR3 is 15 residues. The CDR3: CASSLASGQTDTQYF. The CDR3 nucleotides read TGCGCCAGCAGCTTGGCCTCTGGACAGACAGATACGCAGTATTTT.

The table lists this clonotype with a few counts. V and J are TRBV18 and TRBJ2-3, with D perhaps TRBD2 (5 bases). Germline V gives CDR1 KGHSH, CDR2 LQKENI. Trimming cost V 0 bases and J 3 bases, with 7 bases left between them. The CDR3 contains 14 residues. CDR3 protein: CASSPPGRTDTQYF. As DNA, the CDR3 is TGTGCCAGCTCACCACCGGGGAGAACAGATACGCAGTATTTT. Full variable domain (missing parts from reference TRBV18 and TRBJ2-3): NAGVMQNPRHLVRRRGQEARLRCSPMKGHSHVYWYRQLPEEGLKFMVYLQKENIIDESGMPKERFSAEFPKEGPSILRIQQVVRGDSAAYFCASSPPGRTDTQYFGPGTRLTVL.

This clonotype was counted ten times or more. The chain links TRBV29-1 to TRBJ2-5; 8 bases are shared with TRBD1. Germline V lookup: CDR1 SQVTM, CDR2 ANQGSEA. Losses at the gene ends were 6 bases for V and 3 bases for J; bases not matched to a gene: 6. The length of the CDR3 is 13 residues. CDR3 nucleotide sequence: TGCAGCGTCGCCGTGACAGGGGAAGAGACCCAGTACTTC. Translating it yields CSVAVTGEETQYF.

V and J are TRBV18 and TRBJ2-1, with 10 nucleotides matching TRBD2. Germline values: CDR1 KGHSH, CDR2 LQKENI. The CDR3 spans 15 residues. The V and J ends lost 3 bases and 6 bases, in that order; junction bases with no gene match: 5. The CDR3 here is CASSPLAGAFNEQFF. The CDR3 bases are TGTGCCAGCTCACCCCTAGCGGGAGCGTTCAATGAGCAGTTCTTC.

This clonotype has only a few counts. One end of the junction does not line up with germline, which may come from a read error. This chain links TRBV12-3 or TRBV12-4 with TRBJ2-7, with 13 bases identical to TRBD2. The CDR3 has 14 amino acids. The CDR3 sequence: CASSLRTGLAGFKF. The CDR3, as DNA: TGTGCCAGCAGTCTACGGACGGGACTAGCGGGATTTAAATTC.

This rearrangement joins TRBV20-1 to TRBJ2-1; maybe TRBD2 (7 bases). CDR3 size: 17 residues. Trimming left V 4 bases short and J 5 bases short, with 24 bases between. CDR1 and CDR2 (germline): DFQATT, SNEGSKA (reference sequence). CDR3 loop: CSANRVHAGVFNNEQFF. For the CDR3, the DNA is TGCAGTGCTAACAGGGTCCACGCGGGAGTTTTCAACAATGAGCAGTTCTTC.

This clonotype was detected a few times. The gene calls are TRBV5-1 and TRBJ2-6; maybe TRBD2 (6 bases). CDR1 and CDR2 from the germline V gene are SGHRS and YFSETQ. Between the trimmed V and J ends, which lost 2 bases and 2 bases, there was a span of 11 bases. The CDR3 totals 16 residues. CDR3 in amino acids: CASSLWGEAGANVLTF. DNA of the CDR3: TGCGCCAGCAGCTTATGGGGGGAGGCTGGGGCCAACGTCCTGACTTTC.

There are a few counts of this clonotype. V gene TRBV12-3 or TRBV12-4 combines with J gene TRBJ1-2; tentative D call: TRBD1 (6 bases). The V end lost 6 bases, the J end lost 10 bases, and 15 bases lay between the germline ends. The CDR3 has 12 residues. CDR3 sequence (DNA): TGTGCCAGCAGGGCGGGGGCTGAGTTCTACACCTTC. Protein sequence: CASRAGAEFYTF.

This clonotype was observed at least ten times. The chain uses TRBV4-1 and TRBJ2-1; 7 bases line up with TRBD2. CDR1 MGHRA and CDR2 YSYEKL come from the germline V gene. This CDR3 has 16 residues. V dropped 1 base and J dropped 6; count of bases not matched to a gene: 9. The CDR3 sequence is CASSQGQFASGNEQFF. The DNA for the CDR3 is TGCGCCAGCAGCCAAGGTCAATTCGCTAGCGGCAATGAGCAGTTCTTC.

This clonotype has a count of ten or more. CDR3 sequence reads: CASSLGRSFGYEQYF. Here the CDR3 DNA reads TGTGCCAGCAGCTTAGGGAGATCGTTCGGCTACGAGCAGTACTTC. The chain uses TRBV11-2 and TRBJ2-7; unclear D gene. CDR1 is SGHAT, CDR2 FQNNGV, per germline. V was shortened by 1 base and J by 3 bases, with 13 bases between the two germline ends. The CDR3 runs to 15 residues.

This sequence joins TRBV10-3 and TRBJ2-5, with 9 bases aligning to TRBD1. Germline CDR1 is ENHRY and CDR2 is SYGVKD. CDR3 length: 14 amino acids. V was pared by 7 bases and J by 3 bases, with 6 bases of the junction left unmatched. The CDR3 DNA reads as TGTGCCATCACCCCGGGACAGGGTAAAGAGACCCAGTACTTC. It specifies CAITPGQGKETQYF.

Regarding this clonotype: It may be a read error: a sequence one base away is much more abundant. The rearrangement uses TRBV12-3 or TRBV12-4 and TRBJ2-2, with TRBD2 matching 13 bases. J lost 6 bases, V lost 6 bases, and 19 bases had no gene match. The CDR3 has 20 amino acids. The CDR3 region is CASSLYSGLAGARGAGELFF. The CDR3 bases are TGTGCCAGCAGCCTTTACAGCGGACTAGCGGGAGCTAGGGGGGCCGGGGAGCTGTTTTTT.

This clonotype has a count of ten or more. The chain carries TRBV29-1 and TRBJ2-2; TRBD1 aligns across 9 bases. In germline, CDR1 is SQVTM, CDR2 ANQGSEA. V shed 7 bases and J 5 bases; nucleotides not matched to a gene: 8. This CDR3 has 14 residues. The CDR3 nucleotides read TGCAGCGGTGGGACAGGGACCAGGACCGGGGAGCTGTTTTTT. Protein sequence: CSGGTGTRTGELFF.

The table lists this clonotype with a few counts. The chain carries TRBV12-3 or TRBV12-4 and TRBJ1-2; D not certain. V lost 3 bases and J 4 bases, leaving 12 bases between the germline ends. The CDR3 runs to 14 residues. This CDR3 reads CASSFQQLTYGYTF. The CDR3 DNA reads as TGTGCCAGCAGTTTCCAACAGCTTACCTATGGCTACACCTTC.